The clone carrying this T cell receptor beta chain was seen at least ten times. Its antigen remains unknown. Method: immunoSEQ multiplex PCR; TCRdb's copy keeps in-frame clones and lacks some. Altogether around 120,000 clones are present, roughly 66% being singletons, with the ten largest covering over 20%. The sample originates from a study of shared clonotypes between healthy human individuals. V gave up 3 bases and J gave up 4 bases, with 13 bases separating them. CDR3 length: 15 residues. Germline-derived CDR1 and CDR2 are MRHNA and SNTAGT. Broader study findings: In contrast to clonotypes shared by all four donors, non-shared clonotypes had lower generation probabilities. Investigators collected only blood, and repertoires in tissues likely differ.

The clonotype originates from a woman in her 30s in good health. Sequencing input: memory CD8+ T cells sorted from blood. Regarding subset: CD45RO+ cells pooled with CCR7-negative TemRA cells. The gene calls are TRBV6-4 and TRBJ1-5; D is possibly TRBD1 (6 bases). CDR3 in DNA: TGTGCCAGCAGTGAACGGGGCGACAGGAATCAGCCCCAGCATTTT. Amino acid sequence: CASSERGDRNQPQHF.